This T cell receptor (beta chain) was observed in a study of T cells in Graves' hyperthyroidism and ophthalmopathy. Study-level points and caveats: A model built on 13 V-J features separated ophthalmopathy from stable hyperthyroidism.

This clonotype was seen ten or more times. Its antigen remains unidentified. V was shortened by 0 bases and J by 4 bases, with 12 bases between the two germline ends. Germline values: CDR1 GTSNPN, CDR2 SVGIG (reference sequence). The CDR3 loop spans 14 amino acids. There were TCR beta CDR3 regions amplified from RNA transcripts. TCR CDR3 underwent first-round RT-PCR with the HTBI primer set. TCRdb passed the multiplex PCR reads through MiXCR, listing each CDR3 protein once. This repertoire shows around 520,000 distinct CDR3 sequences, roughly a quarter found once; its top ten account for around 10%. This TCR was recovered from a woman aged 30 to 39 with Graves' ophthalmopathy. The chain employs TRBV30 and TRBJ1-2; D gene uncertain. The sample comprised blood. This CDR3 is CAWSVNPPFYGYTF. Written as DNA, the CDR3 is TGTGCCTGGAGTGTAAACCCCCCGTTCTATGGCTACACCTTC.